The rows below give T cell receptor beta chains drawn from one sample of a study of control samples from healthy donors and cancer patients. Profiled with immunoSEQ multiplex PCR; TCRdb holds only in-frame clones, not every one. The sample consists of approximately 190,000 clones, about 89% of them appearing once. The sequencing input was blood. These receptors were taken from a young man in good health. CDR3s include the opening cysteine and the closing phenylalanine or tryptophan. Fields, in order: clone size, D gene, V gene, J gene, CDR3 DNA, CDR3 protein. The D gene is left open where the match is weak. Clone size is given for some rows only: seen once, a few or many times, or a class if the clone is expanded.

clone size: few
D gene: .
V gene: TRBV6-5
J gene: TRBJ2-2
CDR3 DNA: TGTGCCAGCAGTTTAGGGAGAACCGGGGAGCTGTTTTTT
CDR3 protein: CASSLGRTGELFF

clone size: .
D gene: .
V gene: TRBV3-1/TRBV3-2
J gene: TRBJ1-2
CDR3 DNA: TGTGCCAGCAGCCAAGGAGGGGGGGGCTCGAGCTATGGCTACACCTTC
CDR3 protein: CASSQGGGGSSYGYTF

clone size: few
D gene: .
V gene: TRBV19
J gene: TRBJ1-4
CDR3 DNA: TGTGCCAGTAGTCCACCTCCCGGACGGTCAACTAATGAAAAACTGTTTTTT
CDR3 protein: CASSPPPGRSTNEKLFF

clone size: .
D gene: .
V gene: TRBV5-1
J gene: TRBJ1-2
CDR3 DNA: TGCGCCAGCAAACGGACGGGGGACTATGGCTACACCTTC
CDR3 protein: CASKRTGDYGYTF

clone size: .
D gene: .
V gene: TRBV19
J gene: TRBJ1-1
CDR3 DNA: TGTGCCAGTAGTCGGGTGGGGCTGGAGGTGAACACTGAAGCTTTCTTT
CDR3 protein: CASSRVGLEVNTEAFF

clone size: .
D gene: .
V gene: TRBV5-4
J gene: TRBJ2-7
CDR3 DNA: TGTGCCAGCAGCTTGCGGGGGCAGGGGTACGAGCAGTACTTC
CDR3 protein: CASSLRGQGYEQYF

clone size: few
D gene: TRBD1
V gene: TRBV5-1
J gene: TRBJ1-4
CDR3 DNA: TGCGCCAGCAGCTTGGCCTCAGGGGGCGTTGGAACTAATGAAAAACTGTTTTTT
CDR3 protein: CASSLASGGVGTNEKLFF

clone size: .
D gene: TRBD2
V gene: TRBV11-2
J gene: TRBJ2-3
CDR3 DNA: TGTGCCAGCAGCTCGGGACTAGCGGGGGCCTCCCGCAGGAATACGCAGTATTTT
CDR3 protein: CASSSGLAGASRRNTQYF

clone size: .
D gene: .
V gene: TRBV18
J gene: TRBJ2-3
CDR3 DNA: TGTGCCAGCTCACCCGGATCCCGCACAGATACGCAGTATTTT
CDR3 protein: CASSPGSRTDTQYF

clone size: .
D gene: .
V gene: TRBV27
J gene: TRBJ1-1
CDR3 DNA: TGTGCCAGCAGTTTAAGACGGGGCACTGAAGCTTTCTTT
CDR3 protein: CASSLRRGTEAFF

clone size: .
D gene: TRBD2
V gene: TRBV3-1/TRBV3-2
J gene: TRBJ2-3
CDR3 DNA: TGTGCCAGCAGCCAGACTAGCGGGCCTACGGTCACAGATACGCAGTATTTT
CDR3 protein: CASSQTSGPTVTDTQYF

clone size: .
D gene: .
V gene: TRBV15
J gene: TRBJ1-2
CDR3 DNA: TGTGCCACCAGCAGAGATCCGTTCCCCAACTATGGCTACACCTTC
CDR3 protein: CATSRDPFPNYGYTF

clone size: .
D gene: .
V gene: TRBV10-2
J gene: TRBJ2-4
CDR3 DNA: TGCGCCAGCAGTGAGGCTCGGCGTGGGGGAGATGAAAACATTCAGTACTTC
CDR3 protein: CASSEARRGGDENIQYF

clone size: .
D gene: .
V gene: TRBV5-1
J gene: TRBJ1-2
CDR3 DNA: TGCGCCAGCAGCTTGGACAGTCCCTATGGCTACACCTTC
CDR3 protein: CASSLDSPYGYTF

clone size: once
D gene: .
V gene: TRBV25-1
J gene: TRBJ1-5
CDR3 DNA: TGTGCCAGCAGTGAGGCCGGACAATCCAATCAGCCCCAGCATTTT
CDR3 protein: CASSEAGQSNQPQHF